The T cell receptor beta chain under discussion was sequenced for a study of early T cells in non-severe SARS-CoV-2 infection. As for the study in general: From unsorted whole blood, bulk RNA was sequenced, and the chains remained unpaired.

Researchers attached unique molecular identifiers to individual cDNA molecules. TCRdb redid the calling of the 5' RACE reads with MiXCR, one entry per CDR3 protein. The sample has 70,000 to 75,000 distinct CDR3 sequences, around 13% seen once. General observations from the study: CD4 and private specificities were missed by VDJdb matching, which favored anti-spike CD8 responses.

Worth noting for this clonotype: Its antigen is currently unknown.

Sequences were obtained from whole blood. The receptor was isolated from an adult who was a healthcare worker with PCR-confirmed SARS-CoV-2 infection or an uninfected control (not recorded which).

This CDR3 reads CASSSIWDDEQYF. CDR3 nucleotide sequence: TGTGCCAGCAGTTCAATTTGGGACGACGAGCAGTACTTC. The chain carries TRBV11-3 and TRBJ2-7; D tentatively reads TRBD1 or TRBD2 (5 bases each). The V gene's germline CDR1 is SGHNT and CDR2 YENEEA. The CDR3 is 13 residues long. The V end lost 6 bases, the J end lost 5 bases, and 14 bases lay between the germline ends.